These 25 T cell receptor beta chains were sequenced from one sample in a study of cytomegalovirus exposure and HLA in healthy donors. Clones were read by immunoSEQ multiplex PCR, and TCRdb kept only the in-frame ones, dropping some. The table has some 79,000 clones, just under 95% seen once. Material: PBMCs. Receptors were obtained from a woman between 18 and 30 years old in good health and CMV-seropositive.

The chain uses TRBV19 and TRBJ2-3; D gene uncertain. V lost 3 bases to trimming and J lost 0 bases, with 10 bases between them. The CDR3 covers 15 residues. CDR1 is LNHDA and CDR2 is SQIVND in the germline V gene (reference sequence). This CDR3 is CASSITGSSTDTQYF. CDR3 DNA: TGTGCCAGTAGTATCACGGGTTCTAGCACAGATACGCAGTATTTT.

The chain couples TRBV29-1 to TRBJ2-3; D gene uncertain. V was shortened by 3 bases and J by 0 bases, with 13 bases between the two germline ends. Germline-derived CDR1 and CDR2 are SQVTM and ANQGSEA. The CDR3 has 15 amino acids. The CDR3 nucleotides are TGCAGCGTTGACTATTCGAAGGAGAGCACAGATACGCAGTATTTT. Translated: CSVDYSKESTDTQYF.

This chain joins TRBV6-1 and TRBJ1-1; D ambiguous. Germline CDR1 and CDR2: MNHNS and SASEGT. The CDR3 runs to 11 residues. Trimming removed 2 bases from V and 7 bases from J, with 5 bases in between. The CDR3 loop is CASSELLEAFF. CDR3 bases: TGTGCCAGCAGTGAATTACTTGAAGCTTTCTTT.

The genes are TRBV9 and TRBJ1-6; 9 bases align to TRBD1. The CDR3 runs 14 residues. Germline values: CDR1 SGDLS, CDR2 YYNGEE. With V trimmed by 4 bases and J by 12 bases, 8 bases remained unmatched. As DNA, the CDR3 is TGTGCCAGCAGCCCTTCGGGACAGGGCGGACCCCTCCACTTT. Its translation: CASSPSGQGGPLHF.

This chain joins TRBV19 and TRBJ1-4; 9 bases are shared with TRBD1. Germline V CDR1 and CDR2: LNHDA, SQIVND (reference sequence). V shed 6 bases, J shed 6 bases, and the junction held 8 bases outside the gene matches. This CDR3 has 15 amino acids. The CDR3 coding sequence is TGTGCCAGTAGCATAACAGGGGGCTTGGATGAAAAACTGTTTTTT. Its protein is CASSITGGLDEKLFF.

This clone appeared a few times. This chain links TRBV28 with TRBJ1-6; D possibly corresponds to TRBD1 (6 bases). The CDR3 has 15 amino acids. Germline CDR1 MDHEN, CDR2 SYDVKM. V was cut by 4 bases and J by 5 bases, with 12 bases left in between. The CDR3 spells CASSSDRINNSPLHF. The CDR3 DNA reads as TGTGCCAGCAGTTCCGACAGGATCAATAATTCACCCCTCCACTTT.

V and J are TRBV5-3 and TRBJ2-7; 11 positions agree with TRBD2. TRBV5-3 is identified as an open reading frame with a role that is uncertain. The CDR3 is made up of 16 amino acids. The ends lost 1 base at V and 1 base at J; junction bases unmatched: 4. In DNA, the CDR3 is TGTGCCAGAAGCTTGCTCACTAGCGGGAGTTCCTACGAGCAGTACTTC. It is translated as CARSLLTSGSSYEQYF.

The chain is built from TRBV6-1 and TRBJ1-1; TRBD1 matches 10 bases. The CDR3 is made up of 16 amino acids. V was clipped by 2 bases and J by 4 bases; unmatched bases: 7. CDR1 and CDR2 from the germline V gene are MNHNS and SASEGT. The CDR3 reads CASSEWGDRGGTEAFF. CDR3 sequence (DNA): TGTGCCAGCAGTGAATGGGGGGACAGGGGAGGCACTGAAGCTTTCTTT.

The chain combines TRBV4-3 with TRBJ2-7, with D perhaps TRBD2 (5 bases). CDR3 length: 15 amino acids. The V gene lost 1 base and the J gene lost 1 base, with 11 bases spanning the gap. Germline assignment: CDR1 LGHNA and CDR2 YSLEER. The CDR3: CASSQGTLSSYEQYF. The CDR3 DNA is TGCGCCAGCAGCCAAGGGACTTTGTCTTCCTACGAGCAGTACTTC.

J is TRBJ2-4 and V is TRBV7-2, with no clear D. The ends were cut back, 1 base at V and 0 bases at J, with 7 bases in the middle. Germline-derived CDR1 and CDR2 are SGHTA and FQGNSA. CDR3 length: 15 residues. The CDR3 is CASSLDPVAKNIQYF. The CDR3 coding sequence is TGTGCCAGCAGCTTAGATCCGGTAGCCAAAAACATTCAGTACTTC.

The genes are TRBV6-5 and TRBJ1-2; no clear D. From germline, CDR1 is MNHEY and CDR2 SVGAGI. The CDR3 length is 13 residues. The ends were cut back, 6 bases at V and 0 bases at J, with 8 bases in the middle. The CDR3 nucleotides read TGTGCCAGCAGCGCCGACACTAACTATGGCTACACCTTC. Translation: CASSADTNYGYTF.

This chain links TRBV4-2 with TRBJ1-1; maybe TRBD1 (6 bases). The CDR3 is 15 residues long. Deletions cut 1 base from V and 0 bases from J, with 9 bases between. CDR1 is LGHNA, CDR2 YNFKEQ, per germline. For the CDR3, the DNA is TGTGCCAGCAGCCAAGGAACAGGGCTGAACACTGAAGCTTTCTTT. As protein: CASSQGTGLNTEAFF.

The gene calls are TRBV2 and TRBJ2-3; possibly TRBD2 for D (5 bases). This CDR3 has 14 amino acids. From germline, CDR1 is SNHLY and CDR2 FYNNEI. The ends were cut back, 3 bases at V and 6 bases at J, with 13 bases in the middle. CDR3 protein: CASSEEVAGDTQYF. The CDR3 nucleotides are TGTGCCAGCAGTGAGGAGGTCGCCGGGGATACGCAGTATTTT.

This rearrangement joins TRBV11-2 to TRBJ2-1, with 12 bases fitting TRBD2. V shed 1 base, J shed 8 bases, and the junction held 3 bases outside the gene matches. The CDR3 totals 15 residues. Germline V gives CDR1 SGHAT, CDR2 FQNNGV. CDR3 region: CASSLGLAGADEQFF. The DNA of the CDR3 is TGTGCCAGCAGCTTAGGACTAGCGGGAGCCGATGAGCAGTTCTTC.

The chain carries TRBV29-1 and TRBJ1-1, with D possibly being TRBD1 (6 bases). V shed 4 bases and J shed 1 base, with 10 bases lying between them. The CDR3 is made up of 13 amino acids. CDR1 is SQVTM, CDR2 ANQGSEA, per germline. In DNA, the CDR3 is TGCAGCGTTGCCGGCAGGGGGAACACTGAAGCTTTCTTT. Amino acid sequence: CSVAGRGNTEAFF.

CDR3: CASTPADSRGDTQYF. The CDR3 DNA sequence: TGCGCCAGCACCCCTGCGGACAGCCGGGGAGATACGCAGTATTTT. The chain links TRBV5-1 to TRBJ2-3, with D possibly matching TRBD1 (6 bases). CDR1 and CDR2 from the germline V gene are SGHRS and YFSETQ. Trimming took off 6 bases at V and 5 bases at J, with 19 bases between the two ends. The CDR3 totals 15 residues. Using reference TRBV5-1 and TRBJ2-3 for the parts outside the CDR3, the full variable domain is KAGVTQTPRYLIKTRGQQVTLSCSPISGHRSVSWYQQTPGQGLQFLFEYFSETQRNKGNFPGRFSGRQFSNSRSEMNVSTLELGDSALYLCASTPADSRGDTQYFGPGTRLTVL.

This chain joins TRBV7-8 and TRBJ2-2; D is possibly TRBD1 (5 bases). V was pared by 2 bases and J by 9 bases, with 13 bases between. Germline lookup yields CDR1 SGHVS and CDR2 FQNEAQ. This CDR3 is built from 14 residues. In DNA, the CDR3 is TGTGCCAGCAGCTTAAATCCGGTGGGGCGGGAGCTGTTTTTT. This encodes CASSLNPVGRELFF.

The chain employs TRBV20-1 and TRBJ2-5; D is ambiguous. The CDR3 is 10 residues long. V dropped 3 bases and J dropped 5 bases, with 4 bases sitting between them. Germline CDR1 and CDR2: DFQATT and SNEGSKA (reference sequence). CDR3 bases: TGCAGTGCTAGGTCGGAGACCCAGTACTTC. Amino acids: CSARSETQYF.

As for this clone: One junction end disagrees with the germline gene, perhaps due to a read error. The CDR3 sequence is CASGETEDTEAFF. DNA for the CDR3: TGTGCCAGCGGTGAGACCGAGGACACTGAAGCTTTCTTT. The rearrangement joins TRBV2 to TRBJ1-1; D gene uncertain. Germline values: CDR1 SNHLY, CDR2 FYNNEI. The CDR3 has 13 amino acids. Supplemented by reference TRBV2 and TRBJ1-1, the full variable domain reads EPEVTQTPSHQVTQMGQEVILRCVPISNHLYFYWYRQILGQKVEFLVSFYNNEISEKSEIFDDQFSVERPDGSNFTLKIRSTKLEDSAMYFCASGETEDTEAFFGQGTRLTVV.

The chain couples TRBV19 to TRBJ1-1, with D perhaps matching TRBD1 (5 bases). The CDR3 sequence is 16 residues long. Deletions cut 4 bases from V and 2 bases from J, with 17 bases between. CDR1 LNHDA and CDR2 SQIVND come from the germline V gene (reference sequence). The CDR3 DNA is TGTGCCAGTAGTACCCCAGGGTCGATGAGAAACACTGAAGCTTTCTTT. It yields the protein CASSTPGSMRNTEAFF.

The count of this clone is one. This sequence joins TRBV10-3 and TRBJ2-5; D might be TRBD1 (5 bases). The V end was cut by 0 bases, the J end by 0 bases, with 20 bases between. The length of the CDR3 is 19 residues. Germline values: CDR1 ENHRY, CDR2 SYGVKD. DNA of the CDR3: TGTGCCATCAGTGAGTCGGTTGGGGCGGACGGTTGGTACCAAGAGACCCAGTACTTC. Encoded protein: CAISESVGADGWYQETQYF.

The chain links TRBV30 to TRBJ1-2, with TRBD1 matching over 7 bases. V lost 0 bases, J lost 8 bases, and 9 bases stayed unmatched. This CDR3 comprises 14 residues. Per germline, CDR1 GTSNPN and CDR2 SVGIG (reference sequence). The CDR3 nucleotides are TGTGCCTGGAGTGTAGGCGACAGGGTCGGCGGCTACACCTTC. Protein sequence: CAWSVGDRVGGYTF.

V and J are TRBV4-1 and TRBJ2-6, with 11 bases that match TRBD1. Looked up from germline, CDR1 is MGHRA and CDR2 is YSYEKL. V lost 1 base, J lost 0 bases, and 5 bases stayed unmatched. CDR3 size: 19 residues. CDR3 coding DNA: TGCGCCAGCAGCCAAGTTGTGGGGACAGGGGGCTCTGGGGCCAACGTCCTGACTTTC. Encoded protein: CASSQVVGTGGSGANVLTF.

The chain has TRBV4-1 and TRBJ2-1; weak D call: TRBD2 (5 bases). In germline, CDR1 is MGHRA, CDR2 YSYEKL. V dropped 4 bases and J dropped 5 bases, with 21 bases sitting between them. This CDR3 has 17 residues. CDR3 loop: CASSRRPDWTSDNEQFF. In DNA form, the CDR3 reads TGCGCCAGCAGCCGCCGCCCGGACTGGACTTCTGACAATGAGCAGTTCTTC.

This clone was picked up a small number of times. The CDR3 DNA reads as TGTGCCAGCAGTGAACTTGACAGGGGGCAGTTCTTC. Protein product: CASSELDRGQFF. The rearrangement links TRBV6-1 to TRBJ2-1; 8 bases map to TRBD1. The J segment lost 12 bases and the V segment lost 2 bases, leaving 3 bases of the junction unmatched. Germline values: CDR1 MNHNS, CDR2 SASEGT. The CDR3 is made up of 12 amino acids.